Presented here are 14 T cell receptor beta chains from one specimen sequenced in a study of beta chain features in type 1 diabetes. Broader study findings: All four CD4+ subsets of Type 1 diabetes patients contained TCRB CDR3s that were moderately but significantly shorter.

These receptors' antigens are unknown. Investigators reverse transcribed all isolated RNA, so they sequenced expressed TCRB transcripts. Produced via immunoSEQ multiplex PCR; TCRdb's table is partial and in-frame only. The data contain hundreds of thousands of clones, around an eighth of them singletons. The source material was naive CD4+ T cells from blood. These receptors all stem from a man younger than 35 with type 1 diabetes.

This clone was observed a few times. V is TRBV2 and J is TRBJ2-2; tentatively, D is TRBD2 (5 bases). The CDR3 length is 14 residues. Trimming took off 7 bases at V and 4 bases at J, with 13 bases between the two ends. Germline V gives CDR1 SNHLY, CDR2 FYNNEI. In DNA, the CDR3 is TGTGCCAGCACCGCCGGGGTGTTCACCGGGGAGCTGTTTTTT. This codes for CASTAGVFTGELFF.

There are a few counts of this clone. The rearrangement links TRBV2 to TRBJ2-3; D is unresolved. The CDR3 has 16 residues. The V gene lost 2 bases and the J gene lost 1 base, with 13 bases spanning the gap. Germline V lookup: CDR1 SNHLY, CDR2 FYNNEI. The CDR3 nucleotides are TGTGCCAGCAGTGAAAGGTGGCCTGTGGGCACAGATACGCAGTATTTT. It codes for CASSERWPVGTDTQYF.

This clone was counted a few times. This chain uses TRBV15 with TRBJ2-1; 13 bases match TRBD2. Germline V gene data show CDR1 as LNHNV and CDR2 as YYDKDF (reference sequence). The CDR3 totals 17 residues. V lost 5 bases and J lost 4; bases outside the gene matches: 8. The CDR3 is CATSGGGTSGVYNEQFF. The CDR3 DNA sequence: TGTGCCACCAGCGGCGGGGGGACTAGCGGGGTATACAATGAGCAGTTCTTC.

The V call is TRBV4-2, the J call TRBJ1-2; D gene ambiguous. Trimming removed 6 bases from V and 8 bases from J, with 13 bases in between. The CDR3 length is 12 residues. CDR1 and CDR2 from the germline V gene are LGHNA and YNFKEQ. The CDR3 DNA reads TGTGCCAGCAGAGCTGAGGGTTGGGGCTACACCTTC. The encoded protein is CASRAEGWGYTF.

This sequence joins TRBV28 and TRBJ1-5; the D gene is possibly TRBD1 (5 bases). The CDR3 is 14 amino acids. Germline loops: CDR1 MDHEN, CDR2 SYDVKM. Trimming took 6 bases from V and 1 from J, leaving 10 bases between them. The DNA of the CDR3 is TGTGCCAGCAGAGGGGTACCCAGCAATCAGCCCCAGCATTTT. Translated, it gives CASRGVPSNQPQHF.

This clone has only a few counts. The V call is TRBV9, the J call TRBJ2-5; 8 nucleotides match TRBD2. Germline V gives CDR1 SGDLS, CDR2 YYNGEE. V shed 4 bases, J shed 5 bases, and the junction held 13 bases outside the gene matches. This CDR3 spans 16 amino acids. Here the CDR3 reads CASSPRPGLAGETQYF. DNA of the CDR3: TGTGCCAGCAGCCCCCGTCCGGGCCTAGCGGGCGAGACCCAGTACTTC.

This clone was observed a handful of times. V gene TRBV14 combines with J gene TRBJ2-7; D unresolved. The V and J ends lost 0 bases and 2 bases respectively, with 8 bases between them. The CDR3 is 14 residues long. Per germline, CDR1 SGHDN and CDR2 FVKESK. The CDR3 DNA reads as TGTGCCAGCAGCCAAGATTCCGCTGCCTACGAGCAGTACTTC. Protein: CASSQDSAAYEQYF.

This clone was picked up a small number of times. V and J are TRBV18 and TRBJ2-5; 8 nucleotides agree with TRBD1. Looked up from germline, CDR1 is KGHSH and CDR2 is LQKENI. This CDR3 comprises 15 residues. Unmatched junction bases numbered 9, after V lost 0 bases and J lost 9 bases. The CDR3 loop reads CASSPPGRGRGAQYF. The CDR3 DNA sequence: TGTGCCAGCTCACCACCGGGCAGGGGGCGTGGGGCCCAGTACTTC.

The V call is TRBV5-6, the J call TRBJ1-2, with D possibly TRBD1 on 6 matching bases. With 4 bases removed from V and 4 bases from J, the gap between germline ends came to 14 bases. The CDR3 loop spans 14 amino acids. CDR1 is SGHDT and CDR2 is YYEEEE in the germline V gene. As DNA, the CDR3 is TGTGCCAGCAGCGCTAGTGGACAGATCTATGGCTACACCTTC. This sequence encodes CASSASGQIYGYTF.

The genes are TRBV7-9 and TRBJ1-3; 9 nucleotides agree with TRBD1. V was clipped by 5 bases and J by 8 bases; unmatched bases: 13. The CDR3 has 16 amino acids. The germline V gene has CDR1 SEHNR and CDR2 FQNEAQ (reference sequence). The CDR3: CASSPGQGPLRDTIYF. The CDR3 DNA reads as TGTGCCAGCAGCCCCGGACAGGGGCCGCTGAGGGACACCATATATTTT.

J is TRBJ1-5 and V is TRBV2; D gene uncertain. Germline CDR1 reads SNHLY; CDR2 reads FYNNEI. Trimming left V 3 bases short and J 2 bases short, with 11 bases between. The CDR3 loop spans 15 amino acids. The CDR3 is CASSEERAGNQPQHF. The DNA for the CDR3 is TGTGCCAGCAGTGAGGAGCGGGCGGGCAATCAGCCCCAGCATTTT. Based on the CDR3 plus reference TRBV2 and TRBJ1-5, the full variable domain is EPEVTQTPSHQVTQMGQEVILRCVPISNHLYFYWYRQILGQKVEFLVSFYNNEISEKSEIFDDQFSVERPDGSNFTLKIRSTKLEDSAMYFCASSEERAGNQPQHFGDGTRLSIL.

This CDR3 reads CASSQEGAGENQPQHF. CDR3 DNA sequence: TGCGCCAGCAGCCAAGAGGGGGCAGGGGAAAATCAGCCCCAGCATTTT. This chain uses TRBV4-1 with TRBJ1-5; D perhaps matches TRBD1 (6 bases). Trimming left V 0 bases short and J 4 bases short, with 13 bases between. In germline, CDR1 is MGHRA, CDR2 YSYEKL. The CDR3 sequence is 16 residues long.

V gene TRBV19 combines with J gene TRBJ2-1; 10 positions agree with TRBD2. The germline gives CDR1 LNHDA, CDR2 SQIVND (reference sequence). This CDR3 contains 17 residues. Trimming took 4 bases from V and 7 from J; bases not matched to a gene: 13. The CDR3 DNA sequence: TGTGCCAGTAGTAAACCCAACCCTAGCGGGGGTTTGAATGAGCAGTTCTTC. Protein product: CASSKPNPSGGLNEQFF.

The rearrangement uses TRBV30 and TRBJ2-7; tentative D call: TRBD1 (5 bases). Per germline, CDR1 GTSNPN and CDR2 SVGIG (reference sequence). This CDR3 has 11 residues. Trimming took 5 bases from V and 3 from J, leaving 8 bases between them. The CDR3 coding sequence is TGTGCCTGGGGGGCCTTCTACGAGCAGTACTTC. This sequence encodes CAWGAFYEQYF.